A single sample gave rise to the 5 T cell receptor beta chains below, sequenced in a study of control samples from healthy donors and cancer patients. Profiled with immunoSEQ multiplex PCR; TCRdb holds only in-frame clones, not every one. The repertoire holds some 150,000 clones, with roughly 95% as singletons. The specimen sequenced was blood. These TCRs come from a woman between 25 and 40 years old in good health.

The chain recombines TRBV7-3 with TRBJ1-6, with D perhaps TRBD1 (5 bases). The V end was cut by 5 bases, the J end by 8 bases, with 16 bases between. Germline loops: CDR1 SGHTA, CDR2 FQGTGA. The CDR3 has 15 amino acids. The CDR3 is CASSGRSGLDSPLHF. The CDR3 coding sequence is TGTGCCAGCAGCGGGCGTTCAGGGCTTGATTCACCCCTCCACTTT.

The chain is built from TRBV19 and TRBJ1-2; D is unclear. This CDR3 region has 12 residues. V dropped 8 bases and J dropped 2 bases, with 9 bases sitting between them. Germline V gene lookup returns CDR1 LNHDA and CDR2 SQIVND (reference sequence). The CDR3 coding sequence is TGTGCCAGTTCGAGAATAAACTATGGCTACACCTTC. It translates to CASSRINYGYTF.

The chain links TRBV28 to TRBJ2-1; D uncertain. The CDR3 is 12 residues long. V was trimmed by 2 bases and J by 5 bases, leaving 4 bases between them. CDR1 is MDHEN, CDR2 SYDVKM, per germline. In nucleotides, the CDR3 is TGTGCCAGCAGTTTAATTGACAATGAGCAGTTCTTC. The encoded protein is CASSLIDNEQFF. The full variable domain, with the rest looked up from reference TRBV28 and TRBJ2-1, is DVKVTQSSRYLVKRTGEKVFLECVQDMDHENMFWYRQDPGLGLRLIYFSYDVKMKEKGDIPEGYSVSREKKERFSLILESASTNQTSMYLCASSLIDNEQFFGPGTRLTVL.

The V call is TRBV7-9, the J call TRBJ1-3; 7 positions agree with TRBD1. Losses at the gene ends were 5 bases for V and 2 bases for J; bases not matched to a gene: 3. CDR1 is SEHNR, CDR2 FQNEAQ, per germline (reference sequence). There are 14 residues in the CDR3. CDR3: CASSLGGPGNTIYF. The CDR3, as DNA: TGTGCCAGCAGCCTAGGGGGCCCTGGAAACACCATATATTTT. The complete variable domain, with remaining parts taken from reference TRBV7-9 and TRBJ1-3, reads DTGVSQNPRHKITKRGQNVTFRCDPISEHNRLYWYRQTLGQGPEFLTYFQNEAQLEKSRLLSDRFSAERPKGSFSTLEIQRTEQGDSAMYLCASSLGGPGNTIYFGEGSWLTVV.

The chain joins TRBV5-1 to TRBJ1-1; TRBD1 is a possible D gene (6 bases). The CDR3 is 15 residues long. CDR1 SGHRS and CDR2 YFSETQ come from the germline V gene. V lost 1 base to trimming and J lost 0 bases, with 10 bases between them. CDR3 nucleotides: TGCGCCAGCAGCTTGTTGGGGGGCATGAACACTGAAGCTTTCTTT. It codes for CASSLLGGMNTEAFF.